This T cell receptor beta chain appears in the sequencing data of a study of T cell responses to AZD1222 COVID-19 vaccine listed by TCRdb under 2021. In the study overall: Because spike-specific TCR depth and breadth did not differ between the two schedules, AZD1222 recipients who got a second dose at roughly 4 weeks were pooled with those who got a second dose at roughly 12 weeks. Trial participants were enrolled into age subgroups of 18-55, 56-69 and 70-plus years, which contained roughly 150, 30 and 60 TCR-sequenced participants, respectively. TCR sequencing covered 233 trial participants: some 210 given two doses of AZD1222 and around 25 given two doses of MenACWY control vaccine.

What the research found in general, with its limitations: Participants were mostly white British, with more females than males. The authors suggested clonal diversity may have been underestimated. Reportedly, close to half of the unique spike-specific TCRs recognized epitopes lying outside the regions that are mutated in the B.1.351 and B.1.1.7 variants. Because no day 14 peak-response samples were available, repertoires were characterized only after the peak T cell response. Conclusions about previously exposed vaccinees are limited because only five to seven AZD1222 recipients were SARS-CoV-2 seropositive at baseline. The whole spike protein was spanned by vaccine-associated CD4 TCRs, and dominant responses were seen in regions 160-218 and 743-854. In the small 56-69-year group, the increase in depth fell short of significance, most likely because of low power. Spike-specific TCR breadth and depth rose significantly after two AZD1222 doses compared with day 0 and with MenACWY recipients.

The time point label on this specimen signifies: baseline before first vaccination. Vaccinee samples came from UK trials COV001 and COV002, including a single-blind randomized controlled phase 2/3 trial of AZD1222 (ChAdOx1 nCoV-19) in healthy adults. For TCRbeta chain sequencing, PBMC samples from trial participants were taken at day 0 and at day 28 after the second dose. The CDR3 regions of human TCRbeta chains were analyzed by immunosequencing. On the authors' methods: Repertoire TCRs were matched against a reference library of SARS-CoV-2-specific TCRs generated with the MIRA antigen-specificity platform. Breadth was defined as the fraction of unique TCRs that were SARS-CoV-2-associated, and depth was defined as the fraction of total T cells that were SARS-CoV-2-associated. Using the MIRA data, each spike-specific TCR was assigned both to the spike region to which the TCR was reactive and to a CD4 or CD8 class. Log10-transformed breadth and depth values were compared by one-way ANOVA with Sidak's multiple comparisons tests. TCRdb stores this immuneACCESS table with in-frame sequences only. Part of the clones is absent; in the studies checked, under half of the shortfall reflects unresolved V genes, and no reason is known for the rest. V and J calls and clone size follow that table, whereas D and trimming were derived from the DNA. For this sample there are fewer than 150,000 clones; 65% to 90% appear just once. Roughly 7.7% of the sample goes to the ten largest clones.

Between the V and J ends, shortened by 8 bases and 3 bases respectively, the junction contains 7 bases. From cysteine to phenylalanine, the CDR3 is 11 amino acids long. Left in the record is the CDR3 DNA by itself, 33 bases read in frame from the first base. The germline V gene (reference sequence) supplies CDR1 LNHDA and CDR2 SQIVND. To note about this clone: There is no known antigen for this receptor. No much larger clone is present one base from it, and per-base qualities are unavailable.

The sequencing here drew on peripheral blood, taken on day 0 of AZD1222 vaccination. The rearrangement combines TRBV19 with TRBJ1-2, with an unclear D gene assignment. The TCR was taken from an adult in good health. The DNA sequence is TGTGCCAGTTCCATGGACTATGGCTACACCTTC. Its translation reads: CASSMDYGYTF. The variable domain in full, with residues beyond the CDR3 obtained from the reference TRBV19 and TRBJ1-2 genes, is DGGITQSPKYLFRKEGQNVTLSCEQNLNHDAMYWYRQDPGQGLRLIYYSQIVNDFQKGDIAEGYSVSREKKESFPLTVTSAQKNPTAFYLCASSMDYGYTFGSGTRLTVV.